A single T cell receptor (beta chain) is shown here with its context. Per the original data handling: The assay estimated nucleated cells by amplifying reference gene primers. Clones were sequenced by immunoSEQ multiplex PCR, and TCRdb holds only the in-frame ones, with some missing. The D gene and trimming were derived from the DNA, and the V and J assignments and clone size from that table. The sample lists 60,000 or so clones, around 87% occurring once. V dropped 2 bases and J dropped 1; count of bases not matched to a gene: 1. Per germline, CDR1 KGHDR and CDR2 SFDVKD. The CDR3 length is 16 residues. These data come from a study of blood T cell repertoires in COVID-19.

The TCR comes from a man in his fifties or sixties with active or convalescent COVID-19. V and J are TRBV24-1 and TRBJ2-3, with 11 bases matching TRBD2. Specimen: peripheral blood. The CDR3 sequence is CATSDWGLAGTDTQYF. CDR3 nucleotides: TGTGCCACCAGTGATTGGGGACTAGCGGGCACAGATACGCAGTATTTT.